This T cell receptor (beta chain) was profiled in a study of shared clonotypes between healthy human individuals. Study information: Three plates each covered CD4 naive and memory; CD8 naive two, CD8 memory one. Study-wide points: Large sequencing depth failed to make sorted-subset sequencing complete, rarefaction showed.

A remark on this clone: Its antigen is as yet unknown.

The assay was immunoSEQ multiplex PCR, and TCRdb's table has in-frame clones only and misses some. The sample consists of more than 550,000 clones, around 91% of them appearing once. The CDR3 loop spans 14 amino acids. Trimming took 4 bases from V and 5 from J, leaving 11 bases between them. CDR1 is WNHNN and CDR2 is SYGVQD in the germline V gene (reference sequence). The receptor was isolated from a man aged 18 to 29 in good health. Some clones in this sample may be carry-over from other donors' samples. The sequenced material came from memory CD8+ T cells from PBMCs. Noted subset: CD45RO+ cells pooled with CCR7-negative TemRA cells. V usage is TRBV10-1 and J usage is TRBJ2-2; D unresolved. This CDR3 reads CASSGQGLTGELFF. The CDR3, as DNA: TGCGCCAGCAGTGGCCAAGGGCTAACCGGGGAGCTGTTTTTT.